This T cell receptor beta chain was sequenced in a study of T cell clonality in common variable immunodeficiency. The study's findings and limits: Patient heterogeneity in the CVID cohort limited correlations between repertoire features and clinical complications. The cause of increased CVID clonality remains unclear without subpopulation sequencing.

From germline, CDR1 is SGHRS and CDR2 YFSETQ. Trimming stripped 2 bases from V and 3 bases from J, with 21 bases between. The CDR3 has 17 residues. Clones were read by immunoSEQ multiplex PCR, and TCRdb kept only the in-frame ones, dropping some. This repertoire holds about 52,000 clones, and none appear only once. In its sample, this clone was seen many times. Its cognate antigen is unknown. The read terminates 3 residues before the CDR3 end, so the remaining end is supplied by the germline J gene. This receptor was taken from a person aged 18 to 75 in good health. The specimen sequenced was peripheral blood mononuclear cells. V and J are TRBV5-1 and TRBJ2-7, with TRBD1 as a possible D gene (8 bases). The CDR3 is CASSLFPSGTGFYEQYF. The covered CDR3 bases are TGCGCCAGCAGCTTATTCCCCAGCGGGACAGGATTCTACGAG.